The TCR beta chain under discussion was sequenced for a study of T-cell reconstitution after alpha-beta-depleted transplantation in children. The CDR3 is 17 residues long. The J segment lost 7 bases and the V segment lost 3 bases, leaving 12 bases of the junction unmatched. Germline V gives CDR1 SGDLS, CDR2 YYNGEE. This clonotype was found many times. A library of TCRbeta sequences, prepared with unique molecular identifiers, was generated. TCRdb recomputed calls from the PCR reads with MiXCR, one row per CDR3 protein. This sample has approximately 590,000 distinct CDR3 sequences, with about 10% found just once.

Source: PBMCs from the stem cell graft donor, taken from the stem cell graft. This sequence joins TRBV9 and TRBJ2-1, with TRBD2 identical over 11 bases. The source of this sequence is a human donor who donated a stem cell graft to a child with acute myeloid leukemia. CDR3 nucleotide sequence: TGTGCCAGCAGCGGACGACTAGCGGGAAGTCGAGAGAATGAGCAGTTCTTC. It is translated as CASSGRLAGSRENEQFF.